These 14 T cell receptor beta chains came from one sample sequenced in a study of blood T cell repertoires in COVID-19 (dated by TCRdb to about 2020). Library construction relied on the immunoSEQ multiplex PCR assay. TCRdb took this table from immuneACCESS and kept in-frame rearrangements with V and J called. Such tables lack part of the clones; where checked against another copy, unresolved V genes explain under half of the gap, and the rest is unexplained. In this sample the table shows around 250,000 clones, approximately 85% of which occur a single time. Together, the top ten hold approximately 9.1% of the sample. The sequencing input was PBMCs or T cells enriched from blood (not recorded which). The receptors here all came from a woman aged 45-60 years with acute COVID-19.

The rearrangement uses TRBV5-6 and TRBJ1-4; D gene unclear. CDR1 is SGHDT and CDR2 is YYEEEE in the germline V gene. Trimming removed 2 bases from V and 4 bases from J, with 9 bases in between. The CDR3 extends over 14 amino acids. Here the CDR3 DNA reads TGTGCCAGCAGCTTAAGGGAGTTTAATGAAAAACTGTTTTTT. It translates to CASSLREFNEKLFF.

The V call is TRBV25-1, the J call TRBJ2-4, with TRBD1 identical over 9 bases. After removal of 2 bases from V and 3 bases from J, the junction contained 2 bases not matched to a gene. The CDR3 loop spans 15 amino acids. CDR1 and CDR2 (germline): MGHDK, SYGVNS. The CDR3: CASSEVGQGKNIQYF. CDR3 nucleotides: TGTGCCAGCAGTGAAGTGGGACAGGGCAAAAACATTCAGTACTTC. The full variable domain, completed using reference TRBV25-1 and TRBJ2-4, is EADIYQTPRYLVIGTGKKITLECSQTMGHDKMYWYQQDPGMELHLIHYSYGVNSTEKGDLSSESTVSRIRTEHFPLTLESARPSHTSQYLCASSEVGQGKNIQYFGAGTRLSVL.

As DNA, the CDR3 is TGTGCCACCAGCAGGGACGCCCGGCAGCGGGGCACAGATACGCAGTATTTT. Amino acid sequence: CATSRDARQRGTDTQYF. The rearrangement uses TRBV15 and TRBJ2-3; D might be TRBD2 (6 bases). The CDR3 runs to 17 residues. With 3 bases removed from V and 1 base from J, the gap between germline ends came to 17 bases. Germline V gene sequence: CDR1 LNHNV, CDR2 YYDKDF (reference sequence).

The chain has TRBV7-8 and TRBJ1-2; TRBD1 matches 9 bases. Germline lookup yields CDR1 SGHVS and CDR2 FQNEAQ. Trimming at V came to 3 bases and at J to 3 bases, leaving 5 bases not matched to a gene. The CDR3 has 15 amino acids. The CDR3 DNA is TGTGCCAGCAGCTTGGGACAGGGTTGGGACTATGGCTACACCTTC. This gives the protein CASSLGQGWDYGYTF.

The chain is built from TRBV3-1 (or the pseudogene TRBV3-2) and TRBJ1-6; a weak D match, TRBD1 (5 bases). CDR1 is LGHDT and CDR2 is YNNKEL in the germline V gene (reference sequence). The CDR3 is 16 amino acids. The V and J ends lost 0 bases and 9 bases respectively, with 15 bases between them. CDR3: CASSQDFSSQGSPLHF. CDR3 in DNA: TGTGCCAGCAGCCAAGATTTCAGCTCCCAGGGTTCACCCCTCCACTTT.

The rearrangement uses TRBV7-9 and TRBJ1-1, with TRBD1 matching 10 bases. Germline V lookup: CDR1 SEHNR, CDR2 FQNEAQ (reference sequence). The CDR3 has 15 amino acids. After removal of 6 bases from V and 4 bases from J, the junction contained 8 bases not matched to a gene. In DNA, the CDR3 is TGTGCCAGCAGACTGGATCGGACAGGGGGCACTGAAGCTTTCTTT. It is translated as CASRLDRTGGTEAFF.

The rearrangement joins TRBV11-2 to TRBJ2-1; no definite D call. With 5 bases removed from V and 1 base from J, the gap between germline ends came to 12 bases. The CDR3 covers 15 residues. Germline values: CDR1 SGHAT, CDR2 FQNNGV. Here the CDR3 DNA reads TGTGCCAGCAGCCTTGAGTTCGATTCCTACAATGAGCAGTTCTTC. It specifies CASSLEFDSYNEQFF.

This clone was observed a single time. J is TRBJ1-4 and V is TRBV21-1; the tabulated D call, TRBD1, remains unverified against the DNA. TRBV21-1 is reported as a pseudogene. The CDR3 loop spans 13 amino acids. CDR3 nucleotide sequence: TGTGCCAGCAGCAAGGCCTTTAATGAAAAACTGTTTTTT. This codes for CASSKAFNEKLFF.

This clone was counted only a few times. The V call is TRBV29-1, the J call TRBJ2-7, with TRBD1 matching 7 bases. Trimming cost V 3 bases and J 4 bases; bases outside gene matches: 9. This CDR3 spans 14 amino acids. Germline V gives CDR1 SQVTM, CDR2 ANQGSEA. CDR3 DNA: TGCAGCGTTGATACGGAAACAGGGGTTTACGAGCAGTACTTC. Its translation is CSVDTETGVYEQYF.

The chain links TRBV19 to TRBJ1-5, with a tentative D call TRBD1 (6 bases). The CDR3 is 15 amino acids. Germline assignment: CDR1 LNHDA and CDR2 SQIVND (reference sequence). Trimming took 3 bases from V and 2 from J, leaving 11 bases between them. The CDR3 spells CASSIGGGGNQPQHF. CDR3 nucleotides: TGTGCCAGTAGTATCGGTGGGGGCGGCAATCAGCCCCAGCATTTT.

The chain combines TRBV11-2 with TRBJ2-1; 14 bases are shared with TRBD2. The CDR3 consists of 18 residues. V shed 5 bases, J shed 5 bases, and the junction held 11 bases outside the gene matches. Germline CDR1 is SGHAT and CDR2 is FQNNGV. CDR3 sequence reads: CASSPRLAGGLGHNEQFF. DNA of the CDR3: TGTGCCAGCAGCCCCAGACTAGCGGGGGGGCTGGGACACAATGAGCAGTTCTTC.

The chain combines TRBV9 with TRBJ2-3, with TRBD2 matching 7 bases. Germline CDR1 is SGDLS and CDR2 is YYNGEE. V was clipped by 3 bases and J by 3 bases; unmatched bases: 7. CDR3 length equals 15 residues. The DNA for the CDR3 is TGTGCCAGCAGCGCGATGACTAGCCTGACAGATACGCAGTATTTT. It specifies CASSAMTSLTDTQYF.

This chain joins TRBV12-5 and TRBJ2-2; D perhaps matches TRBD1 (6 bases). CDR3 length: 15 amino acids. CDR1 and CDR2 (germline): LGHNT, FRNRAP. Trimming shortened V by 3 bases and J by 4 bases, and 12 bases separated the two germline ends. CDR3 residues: CASGLVRQATGELFF. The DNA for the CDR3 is TGTGCTAGTGGTTTAGTTAGACAGGCCACCGGGGAGCTGTTTTTT.

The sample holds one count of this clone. CDR3 sequence: CASSTQRTNYGYTF. Written as DNA, the CDR3 is TGTGCCAGCAGCACACAGAGAACTAACTATGGCTACACCTTC. The chain has TRBV11-2 and TRBJ1-2; the D is unclear. Germline V gene lookup returns CDR1 SGHAT and CDR2 FQNNGV. The CDR3 is 14 residues long. Trimming pared 5 bases from V and 0 bases from J, leaving 10 bases between. The full variable domain, its missing parts supplied by reference TRBV11-2 and TRBJ1-2, is EAGVAQSPRYKIIEKRQSVAFWCNPISGHATLYWYQQILGQGPKLLIQFQNNGVVDDSQLPKDRFSAERLKGVDSTLKIQPAKLEDSAVYLCASSTQRTNYGYTFGSGTRLTVV.